Sequencing of this T cell receptor beta chain was carried out in a study of blood T cell repertoires in COVID-19. The CDR3 is 14 amino acids. The germline V gene has CDR1 SGHRS and CDR2 YFSETQ. The V gene lost 3 bases and the J gene lost 5 bases, with 12 bases spanning the gap. Donors in Cohort 3 who had recovered were those with two negative PCRs, healthcare professional clearance, or resolution of their symptoms. TCRdb keeps only in-frame clones here, not all; method: immunoSEQ multiplex PCR. This table holds around 300,000 clones, 70% to 90% found once. Material for sequencing was PBMCs or T cells enriched from blood (not recorded which). The chain carries TRBV5-1 and TRBJ2-1; the D gene is possibly TRBD2 (5 bases). The clonotype was recovered from a woman aged 25 to 39 who had recovered from COVID-19. The CDR3 coding sequence is TGCGCCAGCAGCTCTGGACTCTTAGACAATGAGCAGTTCTTC. This translates into CASSSGLLDNEQFF.